What follows are 10 T cell receptor beta chains derived from one specimen sequenced in a study of cytomegalovirus exposure and HLA in healthy donors. A multiplex PCR was run with 60 Vbeta primers and 13 Jbeta primers. Only in-frame clones appear in the TCRdb table, and some are missing; sequencing was by immunoSEQ multiplex PCR. The sample holds under 150,000 clones, roughly 77% seen once. The source material was PBMCs. The receptors originated from a woman in her thirties or forties in good health and CMV-seropositive.

This chain connects TRBV7-9 to TRBJ2-1; D is perhaps TRBD1 (8 bases). The CDR3 runs to 16 residues. Germline assignment: CDR1 SEHNR and CDR2 FQNEAQ (reference sequence). V was shortened by 5 bases and J by 2 bases, with 16 bases between the two germline ends. CDR3 loop: CASSRQAGQAYNEQFF. CDR3 sequence (DNA): TGTGCCAGCAGCCGACAAGCGGGACAGGCCTACAATGAGCAGTTCTTC.

V usage is TRBV18 and J usage is TRBJ2-5, with a weak D call TRBD1 (6 bases). The ends were cut back, 3 bases at V and 2 bases at J, with 10 bases in the middle. There are 14 residues in the CDR3. Germline V gene sequence: CDR1 KGHSH, CDR2 LQKENI. CDR3 protein: CASSPGTRQETQYF. The CDR3 DNA is TGTGCCAGCTCACCCGGGACACGACAAGAGACCCAGTACTTC.

The V and J genes are TRBV18 and TRBJ1-1; 11 nucleotides align to TRBD1. The CDR3 consists of 13 residues. Per the germline V gene, CDR1 is KGHSH and CDR2 is LQKENI. Unmatched junction bases numbered 4, after V lost 8 bases and J lost 5 bases. This CDR3 reads CASAGTGGTEAFF. CDR3 DNA sequence: TGTGCCAGCGCCGGGACAGGGGGGACTGAAGCTTTCTTT.

This chain links TRBV27 with TRBJ2-2; 7 bases fit TRBD2. CDR3 length: 17 residues. Looked up from germline, CDR1 is MNHEY and CDR2 is SMNVEV (reference sequence). V was clipped by 7 bases and J by 4 bases; unmatched bases: 15. CDR3 loop: CASKTSLAARSTGELFF. DNA of the CDR3: TGTGCCAGCAAAACCTCCCTAGCGGCGAGAAGCACCGGGGAGCTGTTTTTT.

V is TRBV12-5 and J is TRBJ2-5, with TRBD2 matching 10 bases. This CDR3 spans 15 amino acids. The junction had 9 bases not matched to a gene; V was cut back by 9 bases and J by 2 bases. Germline lookup yields CDR1 LGHNT and CDR2 FRNRAP. The CDR3 DNA reads as TGTGCTAGCGGCCTATCACTAGCGGGACAAGAGACCCAGTACTTC. This sequence encodes CASGLSLAGQETQYF.

The table lists this clone with a count of one. The V gene is TRBV11-2, the J gene TRBJ2-3, with 9 nucleotides matching TRBD2. Germline assignment: CDR1 SGHAT and CDR2 FQNNGV. The CDR3 is 16 amino acids. V gave up 5 bases and J gave up 2 bases; unmatched junction bases: 8. The CDR3 region has the DNA TGTGCCAGCAGCCCGGGACTAGCTTTTTACACAGATACGCAGTATTTT. Protein: CASSPGLAFYTDTQYF.

The chain links TRBV6-5 to TRBJ1-5; D perhaps matches TRBD1 (5 bases). The CDR3 has 13 amino acids. Germline assignment: CDR1 MNHEY and CDR2 SVGAGI. Trimming took 6 bases from V and 9 from J, leaving 15 bases between them. DNA of the CDR3: TGTGCCAGCAGGGATGACGGCACAGGGCCCCAGCATTTT. This encodes CASRDDGTGPQHF.

This clone was found once. This CDR3 is CASSLERLSETQYF. CDR3 nucleotide sequence: TGTGCCAGCAGCTTAGAGAGGTTGAGTGAGACCCAGTACTTC. The rearrangement links TRBV7-2 to TRBJ2-5; D is unclear. Germline-derived CDR1 and CDR2 are SGHTA and FQGNSA. The CDR3 has 14 residues. Trimming cost V 1 base and J 5 bases, with 11 bases left between them.

V and J are TRBV28 and TRBJ2-7; 10 bases line up with TRBD1. J gave up 5 bases and V 4 bases, and 5 bases lay outside the gene matches. The CDR3 is 14 residues long. From germline, CDR1 is MDHEN and CDR2 SYDVKM. DNA of the CDR3: TGTGCCAGCAGTTATGCCGGGACAGGGGACGAGCAGTACTTC. This gives the protein CASSYAGTGDEQYF.

This clone was detected only a few times. The V gene is TRBV5-1, the J gene TRBJ2-3; TRBD1 matches 7 bases. Germline CDR1 and CDR2: SGHRS and YFSETQ. The CDR3 covers 16 residues. The V gene end was trimmed by 0 bases and the J gene end by 1 base; junction bases not matched to a gene: 5. CDR3 bases: TGCGCCAGCAGCTTGGGGGACAGAGGTGGCACAGATACGCAGTATTTT. It codes for CASSLGDRGGTDTQYF.